This T cell receptor (beta chain) was retrieved from a study of synovial regulatory T cells in juvenile arthritis. Each patient with active arthritis gave synovial fluid along with matched peripheral blood. Study findings and constraints: iaTreg TCR repertoires were largely private across patients and partially overlapped synovial Teff and blood CPL. Synovial Tregs shared more CDR3 sequences with iaTregs than other blood Tregs.

About this clone: Its antigen is currently unknown.

CDR3 size: 14 residues. DNA is not on record. CDR1 and CDR2 (germline): SGHAT, FQNNGV. Profiling relied on immunoSEQ multiplex PCR, and the TCRdb table lists in-frame clones only, not all of them. This table lists around 2,200 clones. The sequence was collected from a donor younger than 35 with juvenile idiopathic arthritis. The sample was Treg cells from the synovium. This sequence joins TRBV11-2 and TRBJ2-7. CDR3 residues: CASSLNIRSYEQYF.